A selection of T cell receptor beta chains follows, all from one sample in a study of blood T cell repertoires in COVID-19. Sequenced by immunoSEQ multiplex PCR; TCRdb stores in-frame clones only, minus some. The sample comprises about 260,000 clones, around nine tenths of which are singletons, and roughly 10% rests with the top ten. The material sequenced was peripheral blood. The receptors were sampled from a woman in her seventies with COVID-19, enrolled during active disease. Both conserved end residues are part of each CDR3. Each record gives: V gene, clone size, D gene, J gene, CDR3 DNA, CDR3 protein. D genes are given only for firm matches. The listing skips clone size in some rows; elsewhere it reads once, few, many or a size class.

TRBV14,NA,NA,TRBJ2-5,TGTGCCAGCAGCCAGACTCTGAGTGGACAAGAGACCCAGTACTTC,CASSQTLSGQETQYF
TRBV6-2/TRBV6-3,NA,TRBD2,TRBJ2-7,TGTGCCAGCAACCCACCTAGCGGGAGTGGCTACGAGCAGTACTTC,CASNPPSGSGYEQYF
TRBV4-2,NA,NA,TRBJ2-6,TGTGCCAGCAGCCAGGACAGCTCTGGGGCCAACGTCCTGACTTTC,CASSQDSSGANVLTF
TRBV19,NA,NA,TRBJ2-5,TGTGCCAGTAGTATCTCTCAGCTAGCGAGTGCCGAGACCCAGTACTTC,CASSISQLASAETQYF
TRBV19,NA,NA,TRBJ1-5,TGTGCCAGTAGCCCTCAGGGCATCGGTCAGCCCCAGCATTTT,CASSPQGIGQPQHF
TRBV3-1/TRBV3-2,NA,NA,TRBJ1-2,TGTGCCAGCAGCCAAGGCATACAGGTCTGGTATGGCTACACCTTC,CASSQGIQVWYGYTF
TRBV24-1,NA,TRBD1,TRBJ1-1,TGTGCCACCAGTGATCCCCAGGGGGGGAACACTGAAGCTTTCTTT,CATSDPQGGNTEAFF
TRBV4-1,NA,TRBD1,TRBJ2-5,TGCGCCAGCAGCCAAGATAGGGGGCCGGGACAGGGGCGGGAGACCCAGTACTTC,CASSQDRGPGQGRETQYF
TRBV7-3,NA,NA,TRBJ2-3,TGTGCCAGCAGCCCCGGTAGCGTAGATACGCAGTATTTT,CASSPGSVDTQYF
TRBV25-1,NA,NA,TRBJ2-7,TGTGCCAGCAGTGATACCGGGGCCTACGAGCAGTACTTC,CASSDTGAYEQYF
TRBV6-5,NA,NA,TRBJ1-5,TGTGCCAGCAGAACACGATATCAAGATCAGCCCCAGCATTTT,CASRTRYQDQPQHF
TRBV6-2/TRBV6-3,NA,NA,TRBJ2-3,TGTGCCAGCAGTTACCATAACTCGGGGACAGATACGCAGTATTTT,CASSYHNSGTDTQYF
TRBV3-1/TRBV3-2,NA,NA,TRBJ2-7,TGTGCCAGCAGCTTAGACTTTTACGAGCAGTACTTC,CASSLDFYEQYF
TRBV6-5,NA,TRBD1,TRBJ1-5,TGTGCCAGCAGATTGGACAGGGCGGGCAATCAGCCCCAGCATTTT,CASRLDRAGNQPQHF
TRBV18,NA,TRBD1,TRBJ1-2,TGTGCCAGCTCACCACTTTCGACAGGGGAAGGCTACACCTTC,CASSPLSTGEGYTF
TRBV3-1/TRBV3-2,NA,NA,TRBJ2-5,TGTGCCAGCAGCCAAGTTCCGGGGGAGACCCAGTACTTC,CASSQVPGETQYF
TRBV5-4,NA,TRBD2,TRBJ2-5,TGTGCCAGCAGCTTGTCAGCGGGAGGCCCAGAGACCCAGTACTTC,CASSLSAGGPETQYF
TRBV13,NA,TRBD2,TRBJ2-7,TGTGCCAGCAGCCCCACACCGGGACTAGCGGGCACCTACGAGCAGTACTTC,CASSPTPGLAGTYEQYF
TRBV27,NA,TRBD1,TRBJ1-5,TGTGCCAGCAGTAAGAAGACCGAGACAGGGGGCGCGGCTCAGCCCCAGCATTTT,CASSKKTETGGAAQPQHF
TRBV5-1,NA,NA,TRBJ1-3,TGCGCCAGCAGCTTGACCGTTGCAGGGACTGGAAACACCATATATTTT,CASSLTVAGTGNTIYF
TRBV4-2,NA,NA,TRBJ2-2,TGTGCCAGCAGCCAAGTTTTCGGGACACTTACCGGGGAGCTGTTTTTT,CASSQVFGTLTGELFF
TRBV5-1,NA,TRBD1,TRBJ1-6,TGCGCCAGCAGACGACAGGGGGGGAATTCACCCCTCCACTTT,CASRRQGGNSPLHF
TRBV19,NA,TRBD1,TRBJ2-7,TGTGCCAGTAGTATCCAGGGGGCTCCCTCCTACGAGCAGTACTTC,CASSIQGAPSYEQYF
TRBV11-1,NA,TRBD1,TRBJ1-1,TGTGCCAGCAGCGCGGACAGGGGTTTCTCCACTGAAGCTTTCTTT,CASSADRGFSTEAFF
TRBV6-5,NA,NA,TRBJ1-5,TGTGCCAGCAGTAACACGAACAATCAGCCCCAGCATTTT,CASSNTNNQPQHF
TRBV19,once,NA,TRBJ1-3,TGTGCCAGTAGTATCGGAGGGGCGCAAGGAAACACCATATATTTT,CASSIGGAQGNTIYF
TRBV19,NA,TRBD1,TRBJ1-2,TGTGCCAGTAGTCCTCGGGACAGCAACTATGGCTACACCTTC,CASSPRDSNYGYTF
TRBV6-2/TRBV6-3,NA,NA,TRBJ1-2,TGTGCCAGCAGTTACTCGGACAGTAACTATGGCTACACCTTC,CASSYSDSNYGYTF
TRBV7-9,NA,TRBD2,TRBJ2-1,TGTGCCAGCAGCCGCTACGGAAGCGGGAGTTTGGATGAGCAGTTCTTC,CASSRYGSGSLDEQFF
TRBV28,NA,TRBD1,TRBJ1-1,TGTGCCAGCAGTTATGGGGACAGGGAGGGCACTGAAGCTTTCTTT,CASSYGDREGTEAFF
TRBV27,once,NA,TRBJ2-3,TGTGCCAGCAACCCGACCAGGCTCAACACAGATACGCAGTATTTT,CASNPTRLNTDTQYF
TRBV28,NA,TRBD2,TRBJ2-1,TGTGCCAGCAGTTTCGGGACTAGCGGATACAATGAGCAGTTCTTC,CASSFGTSGYNEQFF